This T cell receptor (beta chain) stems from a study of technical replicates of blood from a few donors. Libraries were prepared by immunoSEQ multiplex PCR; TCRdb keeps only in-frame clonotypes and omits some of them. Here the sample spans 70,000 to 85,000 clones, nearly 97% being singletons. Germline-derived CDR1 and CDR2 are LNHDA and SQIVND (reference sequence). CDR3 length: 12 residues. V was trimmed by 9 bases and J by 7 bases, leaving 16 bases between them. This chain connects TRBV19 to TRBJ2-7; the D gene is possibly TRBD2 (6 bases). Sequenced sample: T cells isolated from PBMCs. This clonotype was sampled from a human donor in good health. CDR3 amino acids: CASETQGGEQYF. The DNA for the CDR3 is TGTGCCAGCGAAACTCAGGGAGGTGAGCAGTACTTC.